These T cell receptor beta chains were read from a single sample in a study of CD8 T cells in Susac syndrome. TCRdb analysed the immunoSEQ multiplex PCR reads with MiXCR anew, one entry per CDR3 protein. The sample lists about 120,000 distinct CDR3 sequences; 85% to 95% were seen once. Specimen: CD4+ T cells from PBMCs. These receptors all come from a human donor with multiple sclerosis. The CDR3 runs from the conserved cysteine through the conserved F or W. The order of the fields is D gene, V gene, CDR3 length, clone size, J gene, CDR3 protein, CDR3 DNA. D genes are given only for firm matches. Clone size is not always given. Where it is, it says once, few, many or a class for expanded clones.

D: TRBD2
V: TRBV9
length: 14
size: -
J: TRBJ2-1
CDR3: CSSSGGAVYNEQFF
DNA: TGTAGCTCTAGCGGGGGGGCCGTCTACAATGAGCAGTTCTTC

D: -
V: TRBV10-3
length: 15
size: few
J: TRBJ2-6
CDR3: CAISEGGAGANVLTF
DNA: TGTGCCATCTCTGAAGGAGGGGCTGGGGCCAACGTCCTGACTTTC

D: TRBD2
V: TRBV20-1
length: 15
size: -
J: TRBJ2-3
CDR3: CSARVTSGSTDTQYF
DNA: TGCAGTGCTAGAGTAACTAGCGGCAGCACAGATACGCAGTATTTT

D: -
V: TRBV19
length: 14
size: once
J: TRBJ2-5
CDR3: CASSQYGGTETQYF
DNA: TGTGCCAGTAGTCAATATGGTGGGACGGAGACCCAGTACTTC

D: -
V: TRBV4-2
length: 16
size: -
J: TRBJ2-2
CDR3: CASSQVEGGGTGELFF
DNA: TGTGCCAGCAGCCAAGTGGAGGGGGGAGGCACCGGGGAGCTGTTTTTT

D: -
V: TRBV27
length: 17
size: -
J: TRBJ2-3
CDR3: CASHRLDSGRRSDTQYF
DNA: TGTGCCAGCCACCGATTAGATAGCGGTCGGCGATCAGATACGCAGTATTTT

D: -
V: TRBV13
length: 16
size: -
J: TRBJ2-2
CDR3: CASSFVGRARTGELFF
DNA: TGTGCCAGCAGCTTCGTCGGCAGGGCCCGCACCGGGGAGCTGTTTTTT

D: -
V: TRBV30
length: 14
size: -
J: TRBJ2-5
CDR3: CAWSPSGLGGTQYF
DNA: TGTGCCTGGAGCCCTTCGGGTTTGGGCGGGACCCAGTACTTC

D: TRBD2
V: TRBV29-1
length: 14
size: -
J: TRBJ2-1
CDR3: CSVARTSGGNEQFF
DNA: TGCAGCGTTGCGCGGACTAGCGGGGGTAATGAGCAGTTCTTC

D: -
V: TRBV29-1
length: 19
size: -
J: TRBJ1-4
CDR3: CSVARTVFKGTATNEKLFF
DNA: TGCAGCGTCGCTAGGACAGTCTTTAAGGGCACTGCAACTAATGAAAAACTGTTTTTT

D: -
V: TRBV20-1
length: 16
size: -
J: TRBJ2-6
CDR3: CSARDKWGAGANVLTF
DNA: TGCAGTGCTAGAGATAAGTGGGGCGCTGGGGCCAACGTCCTGACTTTC

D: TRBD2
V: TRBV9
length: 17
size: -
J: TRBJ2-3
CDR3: CASSPTGGVPSTDTQYF
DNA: TGTGCCAGCAGCCCTACCGGGGGGGTCCCTAGCACAGATACGCAGTATTTT

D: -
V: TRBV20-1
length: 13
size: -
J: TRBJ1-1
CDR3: CSASKGQGTEAFF
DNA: TGCAGTGCTAGTAAGGGGCAGGGCACTGAAGCTTTCTTT

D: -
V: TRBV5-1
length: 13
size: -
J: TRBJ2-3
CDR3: CASSPGTPDTQYF
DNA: TGCGCCAGCAGCCCGGGGACCCCAGATACGCAGTATTTT

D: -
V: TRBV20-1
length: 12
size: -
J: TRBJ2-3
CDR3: CSARDFVDTQYF
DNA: TGCAGTGCTAGAGATTTTGTTGATACGCAGTATTTT

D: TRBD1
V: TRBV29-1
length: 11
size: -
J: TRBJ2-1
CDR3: CSVQGDNEQFF
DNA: TGCAGCGTTCAGGGGGACAATGAGCAGTTCTTC

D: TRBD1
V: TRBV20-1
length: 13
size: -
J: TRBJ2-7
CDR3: CSAYRDRAREQYF
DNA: TGCAGTGCCTACCGGGACAGGGCACGCGAGCAGTACTTC

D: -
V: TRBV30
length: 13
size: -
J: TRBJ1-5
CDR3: CAWSLGGEQPQHF
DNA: TGTGCCTGGAGTTTGGGAGGGGAACAGCCCCAGCATTTT

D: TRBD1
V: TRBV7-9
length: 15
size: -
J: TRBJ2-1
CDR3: CASSPRDRKNNEQFF
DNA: TGTGCCAGCAGCCCCCGGGACAGAAAAAACAATGAGCAGTTCTTC

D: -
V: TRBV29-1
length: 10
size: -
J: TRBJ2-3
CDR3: CSVEDLLQYF
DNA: TGCAGCGTTGAAGATCTATTGCAGTATTTT

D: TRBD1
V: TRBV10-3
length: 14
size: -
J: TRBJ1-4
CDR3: CAISGGQGDEKLFF
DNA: TGTGCCATCAGTGGAGGACAGGGGGATGAAAAACTGTTTTTT

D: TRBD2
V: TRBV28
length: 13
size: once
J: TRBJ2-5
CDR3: CASSTGGAETQYF
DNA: TGTGCCAGCAGTACCGGGGGGGCCGAGACCCAGTACTTC

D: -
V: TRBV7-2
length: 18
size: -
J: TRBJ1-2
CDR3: CASSLGGRTFGTNYGYTF
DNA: TGTGCCAGCAGCTTAGGTGGCCGGACCTTTGGGACTAACTATGGCTACACCTTC

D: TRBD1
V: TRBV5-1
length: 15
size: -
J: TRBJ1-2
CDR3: CASSSGDSSWEGYTF
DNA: TGCGCCAGCAGCTCCGGGGACAGTTCCTGGGAAGGCTACACCTTC

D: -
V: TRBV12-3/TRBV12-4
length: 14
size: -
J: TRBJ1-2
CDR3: CASRSGDGYYGYTF
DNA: TGTGCCAGCAGGTCCGGAGACGGATACTATGGCTACACCTTC

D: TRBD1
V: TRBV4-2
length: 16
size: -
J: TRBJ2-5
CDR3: CASSLSSGQAGETQYF
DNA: TGTGCCAGCAGCCTATCCTCTGGACAGGCAGGGGAGACCCAGTACTTC

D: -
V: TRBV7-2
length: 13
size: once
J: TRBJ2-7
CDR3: CASSLKGYYEQYF
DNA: TGTGCCAGCAGCTTAAAGGGATACTACGAGCAGTACTTC

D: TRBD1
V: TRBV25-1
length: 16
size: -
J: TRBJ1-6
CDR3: CASSDPRTGENSPLHF
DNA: TGTGCCAGCAGTGACCCACGGACAGGGGAAAATTCACCCCTCCACTTT

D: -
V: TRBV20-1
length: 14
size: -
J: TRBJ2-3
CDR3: CSAGRTVGTDTQYF
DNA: TGCAGTGCTGGCCGGACAGTGGGCACAGATACGCAGTATTTT

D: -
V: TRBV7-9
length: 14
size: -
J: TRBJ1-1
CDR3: CASIVGRGNTEAFF
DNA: TGTGCCAGCATCGTGGGGAGGGGGAACACTGAAGCTTTCTTT

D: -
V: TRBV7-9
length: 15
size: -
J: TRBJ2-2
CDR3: CASSLRGVDTGELFF
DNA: TGTGCCAGCAGCTTACGAGGGGTTGACACCGGGGAGCTGTTTTTT

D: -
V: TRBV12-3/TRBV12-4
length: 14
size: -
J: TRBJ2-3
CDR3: CASSFGGSTDTQYF
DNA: TGTGCCAGCAGTTTTGGTGGGAGCACAGATACGCAGTATTTT

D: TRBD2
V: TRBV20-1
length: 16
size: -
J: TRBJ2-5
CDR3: CSARDAQRGTQETQYF
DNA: TGCAGTGCTAGAGATGCCCAGCGGGGGACCCAAGAGACCCAGTACTTC

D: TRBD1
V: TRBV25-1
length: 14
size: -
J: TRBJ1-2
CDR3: CASSEYDRAYGYTF
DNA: TGTGCCAGCAGTGAATACGACAGGGCCTATGGCTACACCTTC

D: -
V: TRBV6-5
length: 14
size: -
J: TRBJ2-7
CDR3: CASTFRTGWTEQYF
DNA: TGTGCCAGCACCTTCCGCACAGGGTGGACCGAGCAGTACTTC

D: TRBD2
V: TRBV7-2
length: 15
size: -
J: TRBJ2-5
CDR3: CASSKVAGGRETQYF
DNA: TGTGCCAGCAGCAAGGTGGCGGGGGGGCGAGAGACCCAGTACTTC

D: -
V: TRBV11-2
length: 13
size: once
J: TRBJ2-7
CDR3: CASSLTGSNEQYF
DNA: TGTGCCAGCAGCTTAACAGGGAGCAACGAGCAGTACTTC